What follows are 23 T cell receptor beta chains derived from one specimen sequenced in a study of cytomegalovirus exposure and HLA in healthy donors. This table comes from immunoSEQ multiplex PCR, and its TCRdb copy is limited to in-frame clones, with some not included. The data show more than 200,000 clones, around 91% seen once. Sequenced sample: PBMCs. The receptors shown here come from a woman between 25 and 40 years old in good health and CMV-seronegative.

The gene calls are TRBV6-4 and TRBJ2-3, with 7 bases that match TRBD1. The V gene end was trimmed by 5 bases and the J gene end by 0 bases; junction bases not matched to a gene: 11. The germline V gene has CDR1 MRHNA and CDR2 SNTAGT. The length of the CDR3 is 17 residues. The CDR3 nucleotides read TGTGCCAGCAGTCCTCGGGACAGACATTATAGCACAGATACGCAGTATTTT. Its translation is CASSPRDRHYSTDTQYF.

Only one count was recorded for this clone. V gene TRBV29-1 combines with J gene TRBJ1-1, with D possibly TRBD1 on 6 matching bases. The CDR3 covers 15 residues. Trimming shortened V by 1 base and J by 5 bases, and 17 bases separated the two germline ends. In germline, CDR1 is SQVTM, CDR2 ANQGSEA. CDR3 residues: CSVEASGGRGTEAFF. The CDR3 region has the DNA TGCAGCGTTGAAGCGTCCGGGGGGCGCGGGACTGAAGCTTTCTTT. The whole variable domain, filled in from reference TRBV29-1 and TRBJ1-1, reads SAVISQKPSRDICQRGTSLTIQCQVDSQVTMMFWYRQQPGQSLTLIATANQGSEATYESGFVIDKFPISRPNLTFSTLTVSNMSPEDSSIYLCSVEASGGRGTEAFFGQGTRLTVV.

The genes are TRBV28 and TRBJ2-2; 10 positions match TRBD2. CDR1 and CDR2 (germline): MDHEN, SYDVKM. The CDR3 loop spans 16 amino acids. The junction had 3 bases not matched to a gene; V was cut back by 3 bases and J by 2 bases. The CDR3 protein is CASSFGTSVNTGELFF. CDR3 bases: TGTGCCAGCAGTTTTGGGACTAGCGTCAACACCGGGGAGCTGTTTTTT. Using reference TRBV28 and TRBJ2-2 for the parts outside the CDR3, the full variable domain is DVKVTQSSRYLVKRTGEKVFLECVQDMDHENMFWYRQDPGLGLRLIYFSYDVKMKEKGDIPEGYSVSREKKERFSLILESASTNQTSMYLCASSFGTSVNTGELFFGEGSRLTVL.

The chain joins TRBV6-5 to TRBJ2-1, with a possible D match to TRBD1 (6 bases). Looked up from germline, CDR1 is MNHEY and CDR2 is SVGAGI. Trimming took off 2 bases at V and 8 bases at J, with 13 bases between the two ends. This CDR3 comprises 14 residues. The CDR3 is CASSYTTGIDEQFF. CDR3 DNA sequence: TGTGCCAGCAGTTACACCACAGGGATCGATGAGCAGTTCTTC.

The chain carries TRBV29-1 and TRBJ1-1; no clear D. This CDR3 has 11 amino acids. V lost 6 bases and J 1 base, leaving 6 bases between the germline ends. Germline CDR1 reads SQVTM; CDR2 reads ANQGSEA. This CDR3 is CSVQRNTEAFF. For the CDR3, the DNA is TGCAGCGTCCAGAGGAACACTGAAGCTTTCTTT.

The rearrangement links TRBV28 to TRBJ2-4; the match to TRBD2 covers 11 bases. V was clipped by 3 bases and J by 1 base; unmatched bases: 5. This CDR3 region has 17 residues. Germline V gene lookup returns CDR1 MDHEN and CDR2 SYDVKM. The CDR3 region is CASSFPTSGIAKNIQYF. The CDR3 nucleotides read TGTGCCAGCAGTTTTCCGACTAGCGGGATTGCCAAAAACATTCAGTACTTC. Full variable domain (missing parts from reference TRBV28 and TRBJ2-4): DVKVTQSSRYLVKRTGEKVFLECVQDMDHENMFWYRQDPGLGLRLIYFSYDVKMKEKGDIPEGYSVSREKKERFSLILESASTNQTSMYLCASSFPTSGIAKNIQYFGAGTRLSVL.

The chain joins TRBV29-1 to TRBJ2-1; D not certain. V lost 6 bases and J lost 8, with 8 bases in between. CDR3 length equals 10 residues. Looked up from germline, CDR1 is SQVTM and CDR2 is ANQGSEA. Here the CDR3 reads CSVDSYEQFF. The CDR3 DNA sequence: TGCAGCGTCGATAGTTATGAGCAGTTCTTC.

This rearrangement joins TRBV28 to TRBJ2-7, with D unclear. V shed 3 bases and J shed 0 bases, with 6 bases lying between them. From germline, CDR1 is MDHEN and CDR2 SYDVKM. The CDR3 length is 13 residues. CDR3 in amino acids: CASSFAGSYEQYF. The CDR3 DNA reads TGTGCCAGCAGTTTTGCTGGCTCCTACGAGCAGTACTTC.

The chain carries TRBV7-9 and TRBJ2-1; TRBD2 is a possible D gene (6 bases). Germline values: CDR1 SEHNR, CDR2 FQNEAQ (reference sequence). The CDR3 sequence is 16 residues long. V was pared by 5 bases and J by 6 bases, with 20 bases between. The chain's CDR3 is CASSVIEASARNEQFF. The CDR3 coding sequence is TGTGCCAGCAGCGTGATTGAGGCTAGCGCCCGCAATGAGCAGTTCTTC.

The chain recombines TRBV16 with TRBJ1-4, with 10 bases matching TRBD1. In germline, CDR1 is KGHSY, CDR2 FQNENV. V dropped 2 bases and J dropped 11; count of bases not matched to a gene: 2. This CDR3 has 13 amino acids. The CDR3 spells CASSQPGQGKLFF. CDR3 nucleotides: TGTGCCAGCAGCCAACCGGGACAGGGGAAACTGTTTTTT.

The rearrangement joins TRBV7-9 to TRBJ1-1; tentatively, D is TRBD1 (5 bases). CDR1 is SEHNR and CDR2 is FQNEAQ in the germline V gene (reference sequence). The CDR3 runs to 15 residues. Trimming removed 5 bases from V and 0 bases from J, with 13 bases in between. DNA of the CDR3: TGTGCCAGCAGCCCCCGGGACGGCGTGAACACTGAAGCTTTCTTT. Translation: CASSPRDGVNTEAFF.

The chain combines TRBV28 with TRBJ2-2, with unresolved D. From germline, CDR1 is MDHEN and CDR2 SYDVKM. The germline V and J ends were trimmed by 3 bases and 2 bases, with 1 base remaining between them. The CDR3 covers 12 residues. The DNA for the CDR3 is TGTGCCAGCAGTTTTAACACCGGGGAGCTGTTTTTT. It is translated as CASSFNTGELFF.

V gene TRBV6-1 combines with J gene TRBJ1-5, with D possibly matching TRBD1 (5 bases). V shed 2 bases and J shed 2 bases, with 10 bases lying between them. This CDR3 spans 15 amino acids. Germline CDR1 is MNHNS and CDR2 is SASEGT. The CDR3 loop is CASSEKGQGNQPQHF. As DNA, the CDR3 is TGTGCCAGCAGTGAAAAGGGGCAGGGCAATCAGCCCCAGCATTTT.

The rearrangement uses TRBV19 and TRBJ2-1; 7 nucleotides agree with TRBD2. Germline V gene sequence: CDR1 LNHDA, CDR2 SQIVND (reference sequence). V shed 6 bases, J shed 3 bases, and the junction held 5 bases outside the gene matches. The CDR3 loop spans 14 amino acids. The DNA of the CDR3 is TGTGCCAGTAGCCCTGGGAGGGGCTACAATGAGCAGTTCTTC. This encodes CASSPGRGYNEQFF.

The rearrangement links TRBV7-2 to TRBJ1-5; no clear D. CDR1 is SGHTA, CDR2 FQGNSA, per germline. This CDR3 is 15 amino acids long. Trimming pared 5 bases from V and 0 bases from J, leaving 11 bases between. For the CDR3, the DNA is TGTGCCAGCAGCCGTTTTTCCAATAGCAATCAGCCCCAGCATTTT. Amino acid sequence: CASSRFSNSNQPQHF.

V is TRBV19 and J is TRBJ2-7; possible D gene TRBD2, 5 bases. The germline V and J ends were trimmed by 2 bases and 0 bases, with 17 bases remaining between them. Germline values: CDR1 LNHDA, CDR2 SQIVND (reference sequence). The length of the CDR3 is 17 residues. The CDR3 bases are TGTGCCAGTAGTATAAAGGCCGGAGGCGTTAGCTCCTACGAGCAGTACTTC. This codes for CASSIKAGGVSSYEQYF. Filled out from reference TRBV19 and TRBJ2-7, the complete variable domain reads DGGITQSPKYLFRKEGQNVTLSCEQNLNHDAMYWYRQDPGQGLRLIYYSQIVNDFQKGDIAEGYSVSREKKESFPLTVTSAQKNPTAFYLCASSIKAGGVSSYEQYFGPGTRLTVT.

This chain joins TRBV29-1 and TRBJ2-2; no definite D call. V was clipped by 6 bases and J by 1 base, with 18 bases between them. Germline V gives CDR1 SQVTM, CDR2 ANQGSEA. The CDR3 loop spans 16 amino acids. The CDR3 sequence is CSVGPVGIENTGELFF. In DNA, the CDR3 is TGCAGCGTGGGCCCAGTGGGGATAGAGAACACCGGGGAGCTGTTTTTT.

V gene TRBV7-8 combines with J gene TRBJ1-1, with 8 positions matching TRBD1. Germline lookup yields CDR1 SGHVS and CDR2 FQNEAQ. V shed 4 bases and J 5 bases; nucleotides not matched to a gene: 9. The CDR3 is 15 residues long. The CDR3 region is CASSYIGQGNTEAFF. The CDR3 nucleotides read TGTGCCAGCAGCTACATAGGACAGGGAAATACTGAAGCTTTCTTT.

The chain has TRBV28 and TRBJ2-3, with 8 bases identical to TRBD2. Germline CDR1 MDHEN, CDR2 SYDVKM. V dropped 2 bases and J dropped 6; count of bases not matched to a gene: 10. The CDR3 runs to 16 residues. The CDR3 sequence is CASSLTSGLRTDTQYF. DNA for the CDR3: TGTGCCAGCAGTTTAACTAGCGGCCTTCGTACGGATACGCAGTATTTT.

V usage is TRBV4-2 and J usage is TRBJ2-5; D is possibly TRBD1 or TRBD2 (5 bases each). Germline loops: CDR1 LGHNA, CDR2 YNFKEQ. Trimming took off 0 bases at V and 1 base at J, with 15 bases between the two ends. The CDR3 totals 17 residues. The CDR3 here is CASSQDPLLGAQETQYF. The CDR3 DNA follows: TGTGCCAGCAGCCAAGACCCGCTACTAGGGGCCCAAGAGACCCAGTACTTC.

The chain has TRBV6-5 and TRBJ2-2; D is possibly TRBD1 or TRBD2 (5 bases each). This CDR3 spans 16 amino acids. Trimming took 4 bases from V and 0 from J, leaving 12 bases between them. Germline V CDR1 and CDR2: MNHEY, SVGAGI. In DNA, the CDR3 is TGTGCCAGCAGTTCTTTTGGGGGAGCGAACACCGGGGAGCTGTTTTTT. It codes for CASSSFGGANTGELFF.

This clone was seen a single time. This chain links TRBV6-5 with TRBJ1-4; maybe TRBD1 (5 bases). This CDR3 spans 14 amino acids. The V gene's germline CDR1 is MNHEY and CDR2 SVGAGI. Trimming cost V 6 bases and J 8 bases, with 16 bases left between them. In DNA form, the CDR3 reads TGTGCCAGCAGGAGGGGCGTAGGGCGAGAAAAACTGTTTTTT. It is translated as CASRRGVGREKLFF.

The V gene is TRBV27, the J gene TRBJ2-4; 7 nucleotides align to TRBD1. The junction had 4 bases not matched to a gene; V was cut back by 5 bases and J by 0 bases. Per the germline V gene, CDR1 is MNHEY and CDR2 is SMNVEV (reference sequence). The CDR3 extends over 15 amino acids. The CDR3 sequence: CASSPTGRAKNIQYF. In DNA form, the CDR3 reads TGTGCCAGCAGTCCGACAGGGCGAGCCAAAAACATTCAGTACTTC.